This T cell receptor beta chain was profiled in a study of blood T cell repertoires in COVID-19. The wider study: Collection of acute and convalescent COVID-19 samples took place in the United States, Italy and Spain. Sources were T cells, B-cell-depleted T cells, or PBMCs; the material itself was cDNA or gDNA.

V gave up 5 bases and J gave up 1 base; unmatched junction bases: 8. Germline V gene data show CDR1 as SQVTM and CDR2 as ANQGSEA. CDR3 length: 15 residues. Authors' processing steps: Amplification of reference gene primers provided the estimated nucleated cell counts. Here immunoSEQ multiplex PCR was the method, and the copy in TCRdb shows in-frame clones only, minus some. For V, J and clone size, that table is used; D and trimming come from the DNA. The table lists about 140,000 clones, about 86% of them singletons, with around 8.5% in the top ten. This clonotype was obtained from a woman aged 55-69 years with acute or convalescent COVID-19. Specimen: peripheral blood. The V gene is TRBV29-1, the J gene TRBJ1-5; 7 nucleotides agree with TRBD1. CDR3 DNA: TGCAGCGTTCCCAAGACAGGGAAGAGCAATCAGCCCCAGCATTTT. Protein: CSVPKTGKSNQPQHF.